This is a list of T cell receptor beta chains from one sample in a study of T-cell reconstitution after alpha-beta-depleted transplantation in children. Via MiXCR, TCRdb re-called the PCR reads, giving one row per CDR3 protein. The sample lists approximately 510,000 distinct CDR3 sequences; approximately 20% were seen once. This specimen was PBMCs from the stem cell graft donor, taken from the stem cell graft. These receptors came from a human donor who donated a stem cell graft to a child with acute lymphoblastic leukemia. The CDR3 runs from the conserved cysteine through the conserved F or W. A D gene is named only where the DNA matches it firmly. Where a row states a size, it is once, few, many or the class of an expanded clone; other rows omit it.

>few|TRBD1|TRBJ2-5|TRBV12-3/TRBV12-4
TGTGCCAGCAGTTACAGGGGCCTGACCCAGTACTTC
CASSYRGLTQYF
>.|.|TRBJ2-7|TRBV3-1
TGTGCCAGCAGCCGGACAAAAACGGGGGAGCAGTACTTC
CASSRTKTGEQYF
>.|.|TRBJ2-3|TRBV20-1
TGCAGTGCTAGAAAAAACGGGGACGCCACGAGCCCAGATACGCAGTATTTT
CSARKNGDATSPDTQYF
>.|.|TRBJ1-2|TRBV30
TGTGCCTGTCAGATATGGGGCACACAGGGCAACTATGGCTACACCTTC
CACQIWGTQGNYGYTF
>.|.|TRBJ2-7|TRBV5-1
TGCGCCAGCAGCCGGGACTTCTTCTACGAGCAGTACTTC
CASSRDFFYEQYF
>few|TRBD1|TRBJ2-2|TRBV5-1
TGCGCCAGCAGCTTGGGGGACAGGTCCGCCGGGGAGCTGTTTTTT
CASSLGDRSAGELFF
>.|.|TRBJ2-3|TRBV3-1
TGTGCCAGCAGGGGGTGGCGGAGAGATACGCAGTATTTT
CASRGWRRDTQYF
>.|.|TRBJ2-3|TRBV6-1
TGTGCCAGCAGTACAAGCCAGAATACAGATACGCAGTATTTT
CASSTSQNTDTQYF
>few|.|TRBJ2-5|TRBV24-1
TGTGCCACCAGTGATCCCAACCCAGGAGAGACCCAGTACTTC
CATSDPNPGETQYF
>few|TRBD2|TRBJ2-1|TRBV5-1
TGCGCCAGCAGACGTGGGCTAGCGGGACCTAATGAGCAGTTCTTC
CASRRGLAGPNEQFF
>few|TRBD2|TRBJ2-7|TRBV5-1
TGCGCCAGCAGCGACTTGGGACTAGCGGGGAGCGAGCAGTACTTC
CASSDLGLAGSEQYF
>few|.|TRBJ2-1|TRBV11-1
TGTGCCAGCAGCTCCCTGAGGGGTTTGGGAGCGGTCAATGAGCAGTTCTTC
CASSSLRGLGAVNEQFF
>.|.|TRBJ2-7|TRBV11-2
TGTGCCAGCAGCTACCTCCGGGACGGATACGAGCAGTACTTC
CASSYLRDGYEQYF
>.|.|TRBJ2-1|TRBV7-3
TGTGCCAGCAGCCCCCAAAGGGGAAAAGGGGACAATGAGCAGTTCTTC
CASSPQRGKGDNEQFF
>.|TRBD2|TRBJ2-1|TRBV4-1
TGCGCCAGCAGCCAAAGTGGCGGGAGCGCCTACAATGAGCAGTTCTTC
CASSQSGGSAYNEQFF
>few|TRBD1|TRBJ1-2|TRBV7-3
TGTGCCAGCAGCCCCCAGCCGGCCGGGACAGGGAGAAACTATGGCTACACCTTC
CASSPQPAGTGRNYGYTF
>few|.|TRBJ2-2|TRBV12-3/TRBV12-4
TGTGCCAGCAGTTTTTTGCCGTACACCGGGGAGCTGTTTTTT
CASSFLPYTGELFF
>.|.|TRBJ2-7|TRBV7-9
TGTGCCAGCAGCCAGGATGCAATTGAGCAGTACTTC
CASSQDAIEQYF
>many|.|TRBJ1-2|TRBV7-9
TGTGCCAGCAGCTTAGGGGGAGACTATGGCTACACCTTC
CASSLGGDYGYTF
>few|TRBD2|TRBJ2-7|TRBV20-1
TGCAGTACTACCGGGACTAGCGCTTACGAGCAGTACTTC
CSTTGTSAYEQYF
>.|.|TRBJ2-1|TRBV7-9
TGTGCCAGCAGCTTAGGTGCTCCAGCGGCAAGGATCAATGAGCAGTTCTTC
CASSLGAPAARINEQFF
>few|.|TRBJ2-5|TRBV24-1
TGTGCCACCAGTGATAGGGTGATCGAGACCCAGTACTTC
CATSDRVIETQYF
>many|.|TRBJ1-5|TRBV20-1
TGCAGTGCTAGCAGGGGAAATCAGCCCCAGCATTTT
CSASRGNQPQHF
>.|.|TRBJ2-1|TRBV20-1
TGCAGTGCTAGAGTTGTCTCCTACAATGAGCAGTTCTTC
CSARVVSYNEQFF
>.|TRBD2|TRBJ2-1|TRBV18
TGTGCCAGCTCACCTCTCCGGGACTACAACAATGAGCAGTTCTTC
CASSPLRDYNNEQFF
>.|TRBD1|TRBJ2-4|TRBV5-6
TGTGCCAGCAGCTTGTTAGGACAGGGGGCTGGGAACATTCAGTACTTC
CASSLLGQGAGNIQYF
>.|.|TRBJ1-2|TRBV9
TGTGCCAGCAGCGTAGAAGCCGGGCCTTATGGCTACACCTTC
CASSVEAGPYGYTF
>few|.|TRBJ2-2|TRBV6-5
TGTGCCAGCAGTTACTCGGAGGTTACATACACCGGGGAGCTGTTTTTT
CASSYSEVTYTGELFF
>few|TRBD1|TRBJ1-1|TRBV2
TGTGCCAGCGGCGAGGACAGGGGCACTGAAGCTTTCTTT
CASGEDRGTEAFF
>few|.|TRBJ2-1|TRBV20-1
TGCAGTGCTAGAGGTAGTAGGCGGAAGACGTTGGGTGTAGAGCAGTTCTTC
CSARGSRRKTLGVEQFF
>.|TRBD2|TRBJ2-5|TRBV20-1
TGCAGTGCTAGGTCAGCGGGAGGTGGGCAAGAGACCCAGTACTTC
CSARSAGGGQETQYF
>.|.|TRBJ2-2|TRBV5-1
TGCGCCAGCAGCTTGGGGGGTCTAACCGGGGAGCTGTTTTTT
CASSLGGLTGELFF
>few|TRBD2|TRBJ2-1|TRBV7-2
TGTGCCAGCAGCTTTCCGGGACTACGCGACAATGAGCAGTTCTTC
CASSFPGLRDNEQFF
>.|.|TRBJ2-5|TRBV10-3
TGTGCCATCAGTGCCTTTGAGGGCGGGGAGACCCAGTACTTC
CAISAFEGGETQYF
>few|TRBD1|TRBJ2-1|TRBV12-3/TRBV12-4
TGTGCCAGCATGACAGGGGGCCAAGGGGATGAGCAGTTCTTC
CASMTGGQGDEQFF
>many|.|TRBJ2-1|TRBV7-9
TGTGCCAGCAGCTTAGCCCTAGCGGAGCAGTTCTTC
CASSLALAEQFF
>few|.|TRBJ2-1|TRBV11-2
TGTGCCAGCAGCTTAGTCACGGCTGAGCAGTTCTTC
CASSLVTAEQFF
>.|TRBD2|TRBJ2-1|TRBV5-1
TGCGCCAGCAGCTTAAGCGGGAGGGCCCCCTCCTACAATGAGCAGTTCTTC
CASSLSGRAPSYNEQFF
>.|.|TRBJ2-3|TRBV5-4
TGTGCCAGCAGCTCCCCGGGGGCCACAGATACGCAGTATTTT
CASSSPGATDTQYF
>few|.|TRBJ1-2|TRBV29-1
TGCAGCGGAGGGGGGTCTAACTATGGCTACACCTTC
CSGGGSNYGYTF
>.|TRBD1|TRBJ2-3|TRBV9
TGTGCCAGCGATGGGACAGGGAGGTCCGATACGCAGTATTTT
CASDGTGRSDTQYF
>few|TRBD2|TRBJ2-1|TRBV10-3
TGTGCCATCAAAGAGCGGGAGCCGCTAAATGAGCAGTTCTTC
CAIKEREPLNEQFF
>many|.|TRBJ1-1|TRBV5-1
TGTGCCAGCAGTTTAGTGGGCACTGAAGCTTTCTTT
CASSLVGTEAFF
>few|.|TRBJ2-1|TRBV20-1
TGCAGTGCTAGCCTCGGGTCGTGGAATGAGCAGTTCTTC
CSASLGSWNEQFF
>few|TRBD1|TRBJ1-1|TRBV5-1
TGCGCCAGCAGCTTCCGGACAGGGAACACTGAAGCTTTCTTT
CASSFRTGNTEAFF
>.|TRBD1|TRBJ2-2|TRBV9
TGTGCCAGCAGCTCCCTGGGACAGGGCGCCGGGGAGCTGTTTTTT
CASSSLGQGAGELFF